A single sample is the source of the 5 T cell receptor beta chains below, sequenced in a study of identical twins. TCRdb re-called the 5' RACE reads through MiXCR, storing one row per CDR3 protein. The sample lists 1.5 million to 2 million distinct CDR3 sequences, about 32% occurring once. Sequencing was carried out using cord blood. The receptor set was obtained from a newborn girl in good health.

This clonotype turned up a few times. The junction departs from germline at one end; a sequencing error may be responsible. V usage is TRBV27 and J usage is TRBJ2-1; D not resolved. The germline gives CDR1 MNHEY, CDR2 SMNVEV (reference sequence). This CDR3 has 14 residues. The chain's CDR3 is CASRKQSSYNEQFF. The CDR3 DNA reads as TGTGCTAGCAGGAAACAGAGCTCCTACAATGAGCAGTTCTTC.

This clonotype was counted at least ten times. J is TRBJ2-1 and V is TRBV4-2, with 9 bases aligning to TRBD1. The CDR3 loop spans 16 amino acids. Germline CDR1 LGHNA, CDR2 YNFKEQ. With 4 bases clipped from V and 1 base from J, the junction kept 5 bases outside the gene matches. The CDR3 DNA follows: TGTGCCAGCAGCCCCCTGGACAGGGGTTCCTACAATGAGCAGTTCTTC. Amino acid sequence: CASSPLDRGSYNEQFF.

The CDR3 coding sequence is TGCGCCAGCAGCTTGGGGACTAGCGTTGGCCGGGAGCTGTTTTTT. Its protein product is CASSLGTSVGRELFF. The chain joins TRBV5-1 to TRBJ2-2; TRBD2 agrees at 9 bases. Unmatched junction bases numbered 6, after V lost 0 bases and J lost 9 bases. The CDR3 extends over 15 amino acids. In germline, CDR1 is SGHRS, CDR2 YFSETQ.

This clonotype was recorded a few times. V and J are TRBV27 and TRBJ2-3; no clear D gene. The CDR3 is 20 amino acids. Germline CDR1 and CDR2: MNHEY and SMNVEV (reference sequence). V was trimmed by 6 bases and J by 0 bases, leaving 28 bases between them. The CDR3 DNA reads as TGTGCCAGCAGCCCATTTGCCCTAATTAAAAGCGACTCTAGCACAGATACGCAGTATTTT. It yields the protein CASSPFALIKSDSSTDTQYF.

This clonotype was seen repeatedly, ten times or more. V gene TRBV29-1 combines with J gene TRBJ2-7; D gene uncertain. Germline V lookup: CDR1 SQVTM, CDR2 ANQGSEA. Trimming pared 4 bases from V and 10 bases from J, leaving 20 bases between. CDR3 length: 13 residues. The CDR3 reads CSVAAEPSGSQYF. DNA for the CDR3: TGCAGCGTTGCGGCGGAACCTTCTGGGTCCCAGTACTTC.